The rows below give T cell receptor beta chains drawn from one sample of a study of blood T cell repertoires in COVID-19. Clones were sequenced by immunoSEQ multiplex PCR, and TCRdb holds only the in-frame ones, with some missing. The data show under 300,000 clones, roughly three quarters seen once. Specimen: peripheral blood. These receptors were taken from a middle-aged woman with active or convalescent COVID-19. The CDR3 runs from the conserved cysteine through the conserved F or W. D genes are given only for firm matches. The size entry is marked missing in some rows and otherwise reads once, few, many or a size class.

cdr3_aa cdr3_nt clone_size cdr3_length d_call j_call v_call
CASSQGSSGNTIYF TGTGCCAGCAGTCAGGGGTCCTCTGGAAACACCATATATTTT NA 14 NA TRBJ1-3 TRBV6-6
CASSKWTGGNKNIQYF TGTGCCAGTAGTAAATGGACAGGGGGCAACAAAAACATTCAGTACTTC NA 16 TRBD1 TRBJ2-4 TRBV19
CASSPLRQAGNTIYF TGTGCCAGCAGCCCCTTGAGACAGGCTGGAAACACCATATATTTT NA 15 NA TRBJ1-3 TRBV28
CASSLAGTSSDTQYF TGTGCCAGCAGCTTAGCCGGGACTAGCAGTGATACGCAGTATTTT NA 15 TRBD2 TRBJ2-3 TRBV7-2
CASRSPGEWCSYNSPLHF TGTGCCAGCAGGTCCCCAGGGGAGTGGTGCTCCTATAATTCACCCCTCCACTTT NA 18 NA TRBJ1-6 TRBV11-3
CASSYEVGNTIYF TGTGCCAGCAGTTATGAGGTGGGAAACACCATATATTTT NA 13 NA TRBJ1-3 TRBV6-4
CASSSGQGPYGYTF TGTGCCAGCAGCTCCGGACAGGGGCCGTATGGCTACACCTTC NA 14 TRBD1 TRBJ1-2 TRBV28
CASSPRTASTDTQYF TGCGCCAGCAGCCCTAGGACAGCCAGCACAGATACGCAGTATTTT NA 15 NA TRBJ2-3 TRBV5-1
CAISEPRRGNTIYF TGTGCCATCAGTGAGCCGCGAAGAGGGAACACCATATATTTT NA 14 NA TRBJ1-3 TRBV10-3
CASSQGVYNSPLHF TGTGCCAGCAGCCAAGGCGTTTATAATTCACCCCTCCACTTT NA 14 NA TRBJ1-6 TRBV3-1/TRBV3-2
CASSSAGVAQPQHF TGTGCCAGTAGCTCGGCAGGGGTCGCTCAGCCCCAGCATTTT many 14 NA TRBJ1-5 TRBV19
CASRTDSTGSETQYF TGTGCCAGCAGGACGGACAGCACTGGATCGGAGACCCAGTACTTC NA 15 NA TRBJ2-5 TRBV28
CASSQESEGSNYGYTF TGTGCCAGCAGCCAAGAATCGGAGGGCTCTAACTATGGCTACACCTTC NA 16 NA TRBJ1-2 TRBV4-2
CASRLGTGSYEQYF TGTGCCAGCAGGTTGGGGACAGGGTCCTACGAGCAGTACTTC NA 14 TRBD1 TRBJ2-7 TRBV28
CATSRDASNQPQHF TGTGCCACCAGCAGAGATGCTAGTAATCAGCCCCAGCATTTT NA 14 NA TRBJ1-5 TRBV15
CASSLSLTANTGELFF TGCGCCAGCAGCCTGTCCCTTACAGCGAACACCGGGGAGCTGTTTTTT NA 16 NA TRBJ2-2 TRBV5-1
CASFADRGRNEQFF TGTGCCAGCTTCGCGGACAGGGGTAGGAATGAGCAGTTCTTC NA 14 TRBD1 TRBJ2-1 TRBV2
CASSSGQAGIHEQFF TGCGCCAGCAGCTCCGGACAGGCTGGTATCCATGAGCAGTTCTTC NA 15 TRBD1 TRBJ2-1 TRBV5-1
CASSLAGGDTQYF TGTGCCAGCAGCTTAGCGGGGGGGGATACGCAGTATTTT few 13 TRBD2 TRBJ2-3 TRBV5-4
CASSQVRNTEAFF TGCGCCAGCAGCCAAGTGAGGAACACTGAAGCTTTCTTT NA 13 NA TRBJ1-1 TRBV4-1
CASSPDTRPDTQYF TGTGCCAGCAGCCCCGATACTAGGCCAGATACGCAGTATTTT NA 14 NA TRBJ2-3 TRBV7-2
CASSVVKGISGNTIYF TGTGCCAGCAGCGTAGTTAAGGGGATTAGTGGAAACACCATATATTTT NA 16 NA TRBJ1-3 TRBV9
CASSMGGGLPQPQHF TGTGCCAGTAGTATGGGGGGGGGCCTTCCACAGCCCCAGCATTTT NA 15 NA TRBJ1-5 TRBV19
CAGAPGGSNQPQHF TGTGCCGGGGCGCCAGGGGGTAGCAATCAGCCCCAGCATTTT few 14 TRBD1 TRBJ1-5 TRBV19
CASRATIANTGELFF TGTGCCAGCAGGGCGACAATCGCGAACACCGGGGAGCTGTTTTTT NA 15 NA TRBJ2-2 TRBV6-5
CASSVTGGAGETQYF TGTGCCAGCAGTGTCACAGGGGGCGCGGGGGAGACCCAGTACTTC once 15 TRBD1 TRBJ2-5 TRBV9
CASSDQWGGTYGYTF TGTGCCAGCAGTGACCAGTGGGGAGGTACCTATGGCTACACCTTC NA 15 NA TRBJ1-2 TRBV6-4
CAISEGGGRGYGYTF TGTGCCATCAGTGAGGGCGGGGGGCGAGGTTATGGCTACACCTTC NA 15 NA TRBJ1-2 TRBV10-3
CASSESRSYNSPLHF TGTGCCAGCAGTGAATCCCGCTCCTATAATTCACCCCTCCACTTT NA 15 NA TRBJ1-6 TRBV2
CASSHGQNYGYTF TGTGCCAGCAGCCATGGACAGAACTATGGCTACACCTTC NA 13 NA TRBJ1-2 TRBV14
CAWSVPARGKGGYTF TGTGCCTGGAGCGTCCCCGCGAGGGGGAAGGGCGGCTACACCTTC NA 15 NA TRBJ1-2 TRBV30
CASSQATRAGYGYTF TGTGCCAGCAGCCAAGCAACCAGGGCAGGATATGGCTACACCTTC many 15 NA TRBJ1-2 TRBV3-1/TRBV3-2
CASSQVRGPYNEQFF TGCGCCAGCAGCCAAGTCAGGGGGCCTTACAATGAGCAGTTCTTC few 15 TRBD1 TRBJ2-1 TRBV4-1
CASSFSENYGYTF TGCGCCAGCAGCTTCTCCGAGAACTATGGCTACACCTTC NA 13 NA TRBJ1-2 TRBV5-1
CAGGLGLNTEAFF TGTGCCGGGGGGTTGGGACTGAACACTGAAGCTTTCTTT once 13 NA TRBJ1-1 TRBV2
CASSLNRGRGEQYF TGTGCCAGCAGCTTAAACAGGGGGCGCGGCGAGCAGTACTTC NA 14 TRBD1 TRBJ2-7 TRBV11-2
CASSRQGAIGELFF TGTGCCAGCAGCCGACAGGGGGCAATCGGGGAGCTGTTTTTT NA 14 TRBD1 TRBJ2-2 TRBV28
CASLEGAEKLFF TGTGCCAGCCTGGAGGGGGCAGAAAAACTGTTTTTT few 12 TRBD1 TRBJ1-4 TRBV28
CASSLGPSGVYSGANVLTF TGTGCCAGCAGCTTAGGTCCTAGCGGGGTCTACTCTGGGGCCAACGTCCTGACTTTC NA 19 TRBD2 TRBJ2-6 TRBV7-3
CASSNRLAGVGEQYF TGTGCCAGCAGCAATCGACTAGCGGGAGTTGGCGAGCAGTACTTC NA 15 TRBD2 TRBJ2-7 TRBV4-2
CATSRDVGHEQFF TGTGCCACCAGCAGAGATGTGGGCCATGAGCAGTTCTTC NA 13 NA TRBJ2-1 TRBV15
CAWSWEGTEAFF TGTGCCTGGAGTTGGGAGGGGACTGAAGCTTTCTTT NA 12 NA TRBJ1-1 TRBV30
CASSLERNEKLFF TGTGCCAGCAGCTTAGAGCGAAATGAAAAACTGTTTTTT NA 13 NA TRBJ1-4 TRBV11-2
CASSPLRGGTDTQYF TGTGCCAGCTCACCACTCCGGGGAGGCACAGATACGCAGTATTTT many 15 NA TRBJ2-3 TRBV18
CASSELGTGGKTFF TGTGCCAGCAGTGAACTGGGGACAGGAGGTAAAACTTTCTTT NA 14 TRBD1 TRBJ1-1 TRBV25-1
CASSPQGAWGYTF TGTGCCAGCAGTCCTCAGGGGGCCTGGGGCTACACCTTC NA 13 TRBD1 TRBJ1-2 TRBV12-3/TRBV12-4
CASLHGRKNTEAFF TGTGCCAGCCTCCATGGCAGGAAGAACACTGAAGCTTTCTTT few 14 NA TRBJ1-1 TRBV7-9
CAISAGANEKLFF TGTGCCATCAGTGCGGGAGCTAATGAAAAACTGTTTTTT NA 13 NA TRBJ1-4 TRBV10-3
CASSKAAGLGVSNEQFF TGTGCCAGCAGTAAAGCGGCAGGGCTAGGGGTAAGCAATGAGCAGTTCTTC NA 17 NA TRBJ2-1 TRBV6-1
CASSLEAGVTDTQYF TGTGCCAGCAGCTTAGAAGCGGGGGTCACAGATACGCAGTATTTT few 15 TRBD2 TRBJ2-3 TRBV7-8
CASSPAGGNTGELFF TGTGCCAGCAGCCCAGCGGGGGGGAACACCGGGGAGCTGTTTTTT NA 15 TRBD2 TRBJ2-2 TRBV5-6
CASSWEMQWTGNTIYF TGTGCCAGCAGCTGGGAGATGCAGTGGACTGGAAACACCATATATTTT NA 16 NA TRBJ1-3 TRBV5-8
CASSHGTSGVTDTQYF TGTGCCAGCAGCCACGGGACTAGCGGGGTCACAGATACGCAGTATTTT NA 16 TRBD2 TRBJ2-3 TRBV2
CASSEAPWPGELFF TGTGCCAGCAGTGAAGCCCCCTGGCCCGGGGAGCTGTTTTTT NA 14 NA TRBJ2-2 TRBV6-1
CASSVGAGNQETQYF TGTGCCAGCAGCGTAGGGGCAGGAAACCAAGAGACCCAGTACTTC NA 15 NA TRBJ2-5 TRBV9